These T cell receptor beta chains were read from a single sample in a study of blood T cell repertoires in COVID-19. Assay: immunoSEQ multiplex PCR; the TCRdb copy retains only in-frame clones and omits some. This sample has roughly 110,000 clones, with more than 80% found just once. Sequenced sample: peripheral blood. Receptors were obtained from a woman between 50 and 59 years old with acute or convalescent COVID-19. The CDR3 runs from the conserved cysteine through the conserved F or W. A D gene is named only where the DNA matches it firmly. Clone size is given for some rows only: seen once, a few or many times, or a class if the clone is expanded.

CDR3 length	D gene	J gene	clone size	V gene	CDR3 protein	CDR3 DNA
14	TRBD2	TRBJ2-2	-	TRBV5-4	CASSSGLAAGELFF	TGTGCCAGCAGCTCTGGACTAGCGGCCGGGGAGCTGTTTTTT
15	-	TRBJ1-1	-	TRBV28	CASNQSGHKNTEAFF	TGTGCCAGCAACCAGTCGGGACACAAGAACACTGAAGCTTTCTTT
14	TRBD1	TRBJ2-2	few	TRBV25-1	CASSEDRDTGELFF	TGTGCCAGCAGTGAGGACAGGGACACCGGGGAGCTGTTTTTT
15	TRBD2	TRBJ2-7	-	TRBV7-2	CASSQVASGSYEQYF	TGTGCCAGCAGTCAAGTGGCTAGCGGATCCTACGAGCAGTACTTC
14	-	TRBJ1-3	-	TRBV30	CAWSQGTSGNTIYF	TGTGCCTGGAGTCAGGGGACCTCTGGAAACACCATATATTTT
12	-	TRBJ1-5	-	TRBV4-3	CASSPRDQPQHF	TGCGCCAGCAGCCCCCGAGATCAGCCCCAGCATTTT
14	-	TRBJ1-5	-	TRBV28	CASRSNRTNQPQHF	TGTGCCAGCAGGTCGAACAGAACGAATCAGCCCCAGCATTTT
15	TRBD2	TRBJ2-7	few	TRBV2	CASSFGPGLAGPQYF	TGTGCCAGCAGTTTTGGCCCCGGACTAGCAGGCCCACAGTACTTC
12	TRBD2	TRBJ2-5	-	TRBV3-1/TRBV3-2	CASRAAGRTQYF	TGTGCCAGCAGGGCAGCGGGGAGGACCCAGTACTTC
15	-	TRBJ1-6	-	TRBV3-1/TRBV3-2	CASSQVGTLRSPLHF	TGTGCCAGCAGCCAAGTTGGGACATTAAGATCACCCCTCCACTTT
16	-	TRBJ1-5	-	TRBV24-1	CATSDSGSPGDQPQHF	TGTGCCACCAGTGACTCGGGGTCCCCCGGGGATCAGCCCCAGCATTTT
16	-	TRBJ2-7	-	TRBV7-8	CASSPGGSSANYEQYF	TGTGCCAGCAGCCCAGGGGGGTCTAGCGCCAATTACGAGCAGTACTTC
15	-	TRBJ2-7	once	TRBV27	CASSPRQGGPYEQYF	TGTGCCAGCAGTCCGCGACAGGGAGGTCCCTACGAGCAGTACTTC
15	-	TRBJ1-6	-	TRBV7-6	CASSLGQAPNSPLHF	TGTGCCAGCAGCTTAGGCCAGGCCCCGAATTCACCCCTCCACTTT
15	-	TRBJ1-2	-	TRBV19	CASSSFLVLPYGYTF	TGTGCCAGTAGCTCTTTTCTAGTTCTTCCCTATGGCTACACCTTC
14	TRBD1	TRBJ2-7	once	TRBV2	CASRMDRHSYEQYF	TGTGCCAGCAGGATGGACAGGCACTCCTACGAGCAGTACTTC
14	-	TRBJ2-6	-	TRBV25-1	CASRDSSGANVLTF	TGTGCCAGCAGGGACAGCTCTGGGGCCAACGTCCTGACTTTC
19	TRBD2	TRBJ2-1	-	TRBV28	CASSLIRIREGRSYNEQFF	TGTGCCAGCAGTCTTATCCGAATCCGGGAGGGCCGGTCCTACAATGAGCAGTTCTTC
18	TRBD1	TRBJ1-1	-	TRBV19	CASSINRYMTGTDSEAFF	TGTGCCAGTAGTATCAACCGGTATATGACAGGGACGGATTCTGAAGCTTTCTTT
15	-	TRBJ1-1	-	TRBV7-9	CASSLVYQKNTEAFF	TGTGCCAGCAGCTTAGTGTACCAGAAGAACACTGAAGCTTTCTTT
13	-	TRBJ1-1	-	TRBV7-9	CASSLAQQDGAFF	TGTGCCAGCAGCTTAGCCCAACAGGACGGGGCTTTCTTT
14	-	TRBJ1-4	-	TRBV7-9	CASSRGGFGEKLFF	TGTGCCAGCAGCCGGGGAGGGTTTGGAGAAAAACTGTTTTTT
13	-	TRBJ1-2	-	TRBV27	CASSFRGGDGYTF	TGTGCCAGCAGTTTCCGGGGGGGCGATGGCTACACCTTC
11	-	TRBJ2-7	-	TRBV5-6	CASSHSNEQYF	TGTGCCAGCAGCCACTCTAACGAGCAGTACTTC